These 28 T cell receptor beta chains came from one sample sequenced in a study of blood T cell repertoires in COVID-19. Method: immunoSEQ multiplex PCR; TCRdb's copy keeps in-frame clones and lacks some. Of 450,000 to 500,000 clones detected, around 85% appear once; the ten largest clones hold roughly 3.2%. Sample: peripheral blood. These receptors were obtained from a human donor in a cohort sampled during active COVID-19.

The gene calls are TRBV28 and TRBJ2-3, with unresolved D. CDR1 is MDHEN and CDR2 is SYDVKM in the germline V gene. The CDR3 spans 11 residues. With 3 bases removed from V and 9 bases from J, the gap between germline ends came to 7 bases. CDR3 sequence: CASSFVMTQYF. Written as DNA, the CDR3 is TGTGCCAGCAGTTTTGTAATGACGCAGTATTTT.

In its sample, this clone was seen once. V and J are TRBV9 and TRBJ2-7, with a possible D match to TRBD2 (6 bases). V shed 4 bases and J shed 1 base, with 18 bases lying between them. This CDR3 is built from 16 residues. Germline CDR1 reads SGDLS; CDR2 reads YYNGEE. CDR3 sequence: CASSPRDGSRSYEQYF. DNA of the CDR3: TGTGCCAGCAGCCCGAGGGACGGGAGTAGGTCCTACGAGCAGTACTTC.

In regard to this clone: The sample carries other DNA sequences with the same CDR3. The rearrangement joins TRBV6-4 to TRBJ1-2; D possibly corresponds to TRBD1 (5 bases). This CDR3 spans 14 amino acids. Germline V gene lookup returns CDR1 MRHNA and CDR2 SNTAGT. The V end lost 4 bases, the J end lost 0 bases, and 9 bases lay between the germline ends. CDR3 protein: CASSAGGTNYGYTF. Written as DNA, the CDR3 is TGTGCCAGCAGTGCGGGGGGGACTAACTATGGCTACACCTTC.

The chain recombines TRBV5-1 with TRBJ2-2; 9 positions match TRBD1. The CDR3 is made up of 18 amino acids. Losses at the gene ends were 1 base for V and 0 bases for J; bases not matched to a gene: 7. Germline loops: CDR1 SGHRS, CDR2 YFSETQ. The CDR3 DNA follows: TGCGCCAGCAGCTTGCCCCGGACAGGGGACACGAACACCGGGGAGCTGTTTTTT. Encoded protein: CASSLPRTGDTNTGELFF.

V and J are TRBV7-2 and TRBJ2-3; 12 nucleotides agree with TRBD2. V trimming: 5 bases; J trimming: 10 bases; junction bases outside the gene matches: 13. The germline V gene has CDR1 SGHTA and CDR2 FQGNSA. This CDR3 comprises 16 residues. CDR3 loop: CASSPMASGGGEAQYF. The CDR3 bases are TGTGCCAGCAGCCCGATGGCTAGCGGGGGGGGAGAGGCGCAGTATTTT.

The CDR3 region is CAWSPRGREGNTIYF. The CDR3 nucleotides read TGTGCCTGGAGTCCGCGCGGAAGGGAGGGAAACACCATATATTTT. The genes are TRBV30 and TRBJ1-3, with D unresolved. The CDR3 is made up of 15 amino acids. Trimming removed 2 bases at V and 4 bases at J, with 15 bases between. Germline values: CDR1 GTSNPN, CDR2 SVGIG (reference sequence).

The chain is built from TRBV5-1 and TRBJ1-2; 9 bases fit TRBD1. The CDR3 spans 16 residues. From germline, CDR1 is SGHRS and CDR2 YFSETQ. V shed 0 bases and J 5 bases; nucleotides not matched to a gene: 8. DNA of the CDR3: TGCGCCAGCAGCTTGGAGATTACAGGGGGCGAGTATGGCTACACCTTC. It translates to CASSLEITGGEYGYTF. The full variable domain, completed using reference TRBV5-1 and TRBJ1-2, is KAGVTQTPRYLIKTRGQQVTLSCSPISGHRSVSWYQQTPGQGLQFLFEYFSETQRNKGNFPGRFSGRQFSNSRSEMNVSTLELGDSALYLCASSLEITGGEYGYTFGSGTRLTVV.

The rearrangement uses TRBV28 and TRBJ2-1, with D possibly TRBD2 on 5 matching bases. This CDR3 comprises 15 residues. CDR1 is MDHEN, CDR2 SYDVKM, per germline. The ends were cut back, 5 bases at V and 1 base at J, with 12 bases in the middle. The DNA for the CDR3 is TGTGCCAGCAGTCAACCTAGCTTTTCCTACAATGAGCAGTTCTTC. This gives the protein CASSQPSFSYNEQFF.

The V and J genes are TRBV4-3 and TRBJ2-2, with TRBD1 identical over 7 bases. The J segment lost 1 base and the V segment lost 3 bases, leaving 8 bases of the junction unmatched. Germline assignment: CDR1 LGHNA and CDR2 YSLEER. This CDR3 comprises 17 residues. The CDR3 DNA sequence: TGCGCCAGCAGCCAGGATGGGTACAGGGGGAACACCGGGGAGCTGTTTTTT. This sequence encodes CASSQDGYRGNTGELFF.

V gene TRBV7-9 combines with J gene TRBJ1-2, with 7 bases fitting TRBD1. CDR1 and CDR2 (germline): SEHNR, FQNEAQ (reference sequence). This CDR3 spans 15 amino acids. V gave up 2 bases and J gave up 1 base; unmatched junction bases: 4. This chain's CDR3 is CASSLTTGVNYGYTF. CDR3 coding DNA: TGTGCCAGCAGCTTAACAACAGGGGTTAACTATGGCTACACCTTC.

The rearrangement joins TRBV11-1 to TRBJ2-1; no definite D call. V lost 5 bases to trimming and J lost 0 bases, with 8 bases between them. This CDR3 has 14 residues. Per the germline V gene, CDR1 is SGHAT and CDR2 is FQDESV (reference sequence). CDR3 residues: CASSVSSSYNEQFF. The CDR3 DNA reads as TGTGCCAGCAGCGTGTCGAGCTCCTACAATGAGCAGTTCTTC.

The chain carries TRBV5-1 and TRBJ2-7; 7 nucleotides line up with TRBD1. V dropped 4 bases and J dropped 2; count of bases not matched to a gene: 9. This CDR3 comprises 15 residues. Germline loops: CDR1 SGHRS, CDR2 YFSETQ. The CDR3 reads CASSLSGTATYEQYF. Here the CDR3 DNA reads TGCGCCAGCAGCCTTTCCGGGACAGCAACCTACGAGCAGTACTTC.

V is TRBV6-6 and J is TRBJ1-1; D is ambiguous. Deletions cut 6 bases from V and 0 bases from J, with 14 bases between. CDR3 size: 15 residues. The V gene's germline CDR1 is MNHNY and CDR2 SVGAGI (reference sequence). Here the CDR3 DNA reads TGTGCCAGCAGCCGTACGGCTCGGGTGAACACTGAAGCTTTCTTT. Protein sequence: CASSRTARVNTEAFF.

V usage is TRBV5-1 and J usage is TRBJ1-1, with D maybe TRBD1 (5 bases). Trimming took 0 bases from V and 9 from J, leaving 21 bases between them. The CDR3 runs to 16 residues. CDR1 SGHRS and CDR2 YFSETQ come from the germline V gene. CDR3 in amino acids: CASSLAFSGGFVQAFF. The CDR3 DNA reads as TGCGCCAGCAGCTTGGCTTTCAGTGGGGGGTTTGTTCAAGCTTTCTTT.

This clone came up once. Distinct nucleotide sequences in the sample also encode this CDR3. J is TRBJ1-1 and V is TRBV7-3, with D uncertain. This CDR3 has 13 residues. Trimming removed 0 bases from V and 3 bases from J, with 5 bases in between. Germline values: CDR1 SGHTA, CDR2 FQGTGA. The CDR3 nucleotides are TGTGCCAGCAGCTTAACGTCGGACACTGAAGCTTTCTTT. This codes for CASSLTSDTEAFF.

The chain joins TRBV30 to TRBJ1-4; 7 bases line up with TRBD1. Germline V gene lookup returns CDR1 GTSNPN and CDR2 SVGIG (reference sequence). V shed 3 bases and J 8 bases; nucleotides not matched to a gene: 6. This CDR3 is built from 13 residues. CDR3 residues: CAWSDRDGEKLFF. The CDR3 DNA follows: TGTGCCTGGAGCGACAGGGACGGCGAAAAACTGTTTTTT. Based on the CDR3 plus reference TRBV30 and TRBJ1-4, the full variable domain is SQTIHQWPATLVQPVGSPLSLECTVEGTSNPNLYWYRQAAGRGLQLLFYSVGIGQISSEVPQNLSASRPQDRQFILSSKKLLLSDSGFYLCAWSDRDGEKLFFGSGTQLSVL.

The V call is TRBV18, the J call TRBJ2-7; 10 bases line up with TRBD1. The CDR3 covers 14 residues. Unmatched junction bases numbered 4, after V lost 2 bases and J lost 6 bases. CDR1 KGHSH and CDR2 LQKENI come from the germline V gene. The CDR3 loop is CASSPGQGGAEQYF. The CDR3 bases are TGTGCCAGCTCACCAGGACAGGGGGGGGCCGAGCAGTACTTC.

V gene TRBV9 combines with J gene TRBJ2-3, with 9 bases identical to TRBD1. The V and J ends lost 3 bases and 2 bases, in that order; junction bases with no gene match: 7. CDR3 length equals 16 residues. The V gene's germline CDR1 is SGDLS and CDR2 YYNGEE. This chain's CDR3 is CASSAYNRGPTDTQYF. CDR3 in DNA: TGTGCCAGCAGCGCCTATAACAGGGGGCCCACAGATACGCAGTATTTT. The entire variable domain, with the rest obtained from reference TRBV9 and TRBJ2-3, is as follows: DSGVTQTPKHLITATGQRVTLRCSPRSGDLSVYWYQQSLDQGLQFLIQYYNGEERAKGNILERFSAQQFPDLHSELNLSSLELGDSALYFCASSAYNRGPTDTQYFGPGTRLTVL.

Here the CDR3 reads CASSYAARTSGSSYEQYF. CDR3 DNA sequence: TGTGCCAGCAGTTACGCCGCTAGGACTAGCGGGAGCAGCTACGAGCAGTACTTC. This rearrangement joins TRBV6-2 or TRBV6-3 to TRBJ2-7; 13 bases agree with TRBD2. J lost 3 bases, V lost 2 bases, and 10 bases had no gene match. The germline gives CDR1 MNHEY, CDR2 SVGEGT. This CDR3 comprises 18 residues.

This chain connects TRBV7-3 to TRBJ1-4; D not resolved. Germline V lookup: CDR1 SGHTA, CDR2 FQGTGA. The CDR3 extends over 16 amino acids. V lost 1 base and J 3 bases, leaving 12 bases between the germline ends. Here the CDR3 DNA reads TGTGCCAGCAGCTTAAAACCATACCGGGCTAATGAAAAACTGTTTTTT. Protein product: CASSLKPYRANEKLFF.

The chain links TRBV11-1 to TRBJ1-4; D is unresolved. The V end was cut by 1 base, the J end by 0 bases, with 6 bases between. The CDR3 totals 15 residues. CDR1 is SGHAT and CDR2 is FQDESV in the germline V gene (reference sequence). CDR3 sequence reads: CASSLEAATNEKLFF. The CDR3 DNA follows: TGTGCCAGCAGCTTAGAAGCCGCAACTAATGAAAAACTGTTTTTT. The complete variable domain, with remaining parts taken from reference TRBV11-1 and TRBJ1-4, reads EAEVAQSPRYKITEKSQAVAFWCDPISGHATLYWYRQILGQGPELLVQFQDESVVDDSQLPKDRFSAERLKGVDSTLKIQPAELGDSAMYLCASSLEAATNEKLFFGSGTQLSVL.

The chain links TRBV24-1 to TRBJ2-2, with TRBD1 matching 10 bases. Trimming cost V 5 bases and J 6 bases; bases outside gene matches: 8. This CDR3 region has 16 residues. Germline CDR1 KGHDR, CDR2 SFDVKD. CDR3 sequence (DNA): TGTGCCACCAGTGGGCCCGGGACAGGGGTCGCCGGGGAGCTGTTTTTT. Residues: CATSGPGTGVAGELFF.

V gene TRBV2 combines with J gene TRBJ2-5; 9 nucleotides align to TRBD2. In germline, CDR1 is SNHLY, CDR2 FYNNEI. J gave up 2 bases and V 4 bases, and 8 bases lay outside the gene matches. This CDR3 region has 16 residues. CDR3 protein: CASSAGIAGVQETQYF. CDR3 DNA: TGTGCCAGCAGTGCGGGAATAGCGGGAGTACAAGAGACCCAGTACTTC.

This clone was seen only once. The genes are TRBV29-1 and TRBJ2-7; D might be TRBD1 (6 bases). Deletions cut 5 bases from V and 5 bases from J, with 19 bases between. The CDR3 runs to 14 residues. Germline values: CDR1 SQVTM, CDR2 ANQGSEA. Written as DNA, the CDR3 is TGCAGCGTTTACAGGGACCTCCCGGGGAACGAGCAGTACTTC. As protein: CSVYRDLPGNEQYF.

This clone has only one observation. V gene TRBV6-2 or TRBV6-3 combines with J gene TRBJ1-2; TRBD1 is a possible D gene (6 bases). The CDR3 totals 12 residues. V lost 4 bases to trimming and J lost 6 bases, with 9 bases between them. Germline V CDR1 and CDR2: MNHEY, SVGEGT. CDR3 loop: CASSLRQDGYTF. The CDR3 DNA follows: TGTGCCAGCAGTTTACGACAGGATGGCTACACCTTC.

The rearrangement links TRBV11-2 to TRBJ2-5; a weak D match, TRBD1 (5 bases). This CDR3 comprises 12 residues. The V gene lost 5 bases and the J gene lost 5 bases, with 9 bases spanning the gap. Germline V CDR1 and CDR2: SGHAT, FQNNGV. CDR3 sequence reads: CASSNRGETQYF. CDR3 bases: TGTGCCAGCAGCAATAGGGGCGAGACCCAGTACTTC.

The chain couples TRBV24-1 to TRBJ1-2; possible D gene TRBD1, 5 bases. The CDR3 covers 15 residues. Trimming removed 4 bases from V and 0 bases from J, with 11 bases in between. Germline CDR1 is KGHDR and CDR2 is SFDVKD. In DNA form, the CDR3 reads TGTGCCACCAGTGACGGGACGGGAGCTAACTATGGCTACACCTTC. Translating gives CATSDGTGANYGYTF.

The V call is TRBV19, the J call TRBJ1-1, with D perhaps matching TRBD1 (6 bases). The CDR3 is 15 residues long. V lost 7 bases and J lost 1, with 16 bases in between. CDR1 is LNHDA, CDR2 SQIVND, per germline (reference sequence). The CDR3, as DNA: TGTGCCAGTACCACTGCGGGGGCCACGAACACTGAAGCTTTCTTT. Translated: CASTTAGATNTEAFF.